This T cell receptor beta chain was documented in a study of shared clonotypes between healthy human individuals. Across the study: Per-donor plates numbered three CD4 naive, three CD4 memory, two CD8 naive and one CD8 memory. General study points: Naive subsets generally had larger estimated richness than memory subsets.

As concerns this clone: The antigen is undetermined.

The CDR3 runs 15 residues. Germline CDR1 is SEHNR and CDR2 is FQNEAQ (reference sequence). J was trimmed by 3 bases and V by 6 bases; bases with no gene match: 6. The authors distributed each subset's genomic DNA evenly over several immunoSEQ plates. Sequencing used immunoSEQ multiplex PCR; TCRdb keeps in-frame clones, though not all of them. The profile shows around 1.1 million clones, about 80% of them singletons. The TCR comes from a man in his late teens or twenties in good health. Some clones in this sample may be carry-over from other donors' samples. The V gene is TRBV7-9, the J gene TRBJ2-3; 10 bases are shared with TRBD1. What was sequenced was memory CD4+ T cells from PBMCs. The subset: CD45RA-negative fraction. For the CDR3, the DNA is TGTGCCAGCAGTATCAGGACAGGGGGGACAGATACGCAGTATTTT. Encoded protein: CASSIRTGGTDTQYF.